What follows are 24 T cell receptor beta chains derived from one specimen sequenced in a study of blood T cell repertoires in COVID-19. The repertoire was sequenced with immunoSEQ multiplex PCR; TCRdb's copy has only in-frame clones and lacks some. The sample shows 240,000 or so clones, less than 90% of them seen only once. The sequenced material came from peripheral blood. These receptors were taken from a man in his fifties or sixties with acute or convalescent COVID-19.

This clone came up a few times. The V and J genes are TRBV27 and TRBJ1-2; maybe TRBD1 (5 bases). The CDR3 sequence is 17 residues long. The germline V and J ends were trimmed by 1 base and 4 bases, with 19 bases remaining between them. The germline V gene has CDR1 MNHEY and CDR2 SMNVEV (reference sequence). The CDR3 bases are TGTGCCAGCAGTTTATTCGGGGAGGACGGGGCTACCTATGGCTACACCTTC. Translated, it gives CASSLFGEDGATYGYTF.

This clone was detected a few times. This sequence joins TRBV28 and TRBJ2-7; D not certain. CDR1 is MDHEN, CDR2 SYDVKM, per germline. The CDR3 has 12 amino acids. The germline V and J ends were trimmed by 7 bases and 12 bases, with 19 bases remaining between them. The CDR3 protein is CASTEEQSLLYF. In nucleotides, the CDR3 is TGTGCCAGCACCGAAGAACAGAGTTTACTGTACTTC.

The chain links TRBV29-1 to TRBJ1-5; 8 nucleotides line up with TRBD1. Germline lookup yields CDR1 SQVTM and CDR2 ANQGSEA. V was clipped by 4 bases and J by 0 bases; unmatched bases: 11. This CDR3 has 17 amino acids. In nucleotides, the CDR3 is TGCAGCGTTGGGGGACAGGCTTGGAATTCTAGCAATCAGCCCCAGCATTTT. Amino acid sequence: CSVGGQAWNSSNQPQHF.

The rearrangement uses TRBV6-2 or TRBV6-3 and TRBJ1-5; D is unresolved. V shed 6 bases and J shed 1 base, with 22 bases lying between them. CDR1 and CDR2 from the germline V gene are MNHEY and SVGEGT. This CDR3 comprises 18 residues. The CDR3 reads CASSRRLSGDGSNQPQHF. The CDR3 nucleotides are TGTGCCAGCAGCCGAAGACTTTCCGGGGATGGGAGCAATCAGCCCCAGCATTTT.

The gene calls are TRBV24-1 and TRBJ2-1; TRBD1 matches at 10 bases. With V trimmed by 4 bases and J by 8 bases, 7 bases remained unmatched. The CDR3 is 15 amino acids. Looked up from germline, CDR1 is KGHDR and CDR2 is SFDVKD. The CDR3 loop is CATSDWGQGFDEQFF. The CDR3 DNA reads as TGTGCCACCAGTGACTGGGGACAGGGGTTCGATGAGCAGTTCTTC.

The rearrangement uses TRBV3-1 (or the pseudogene TRBV3-2) and TRBJ2-2; 7 nucleotides match TRBD1. CDR3 length equals 17 residues. The germline V gene has CDR1 LGHDT and CDR2 YNNKEL (reference sequence). With V trimmed by 5 bases and J by 4 bases, 13 bases remained unmatched. Here the CDR3 DNA reads TGTGCCAGCAGCTCTGTATCGGACAGGCCGGTCACCGGGGAGCTGTTTTTT. It is translated as CASSSVSDRPVTGELFF.

V usage is TRBV3-1 (or the pseudogene TRBV3-2) and J usage is TRBJ2-5, with 7 bases that match TRBD1. The CDR3 is 14 residues long. Looked up from germline, CDR1 is LGHDT and CDR2 is YNNKEL (reference sequence). Trimming cost V 4 bases and J 4 bases; bases outside gene matches: 6. CDR3 in amino acids: CASSRQGGGETQYF. CDR3 in DNA: TGTGCCAGCAGCCGACAGGGCGGAGGAGAGACCCAGTACTTC.

This chain joins TRBV19 and TRBJ1-4; a possible D gene is TRBD1 (5 bases). Germline V gene lookup returns CDR1 LNHDA and CDR2 SQIVND (reference sequence). Trimming pared 3 bases from V and 8 bases from J, leaving 7 bases between. The CDR3 extends over 12 amino acids. DNA of the CDR3: TGTGCCAGTAGTATCAGGGCGGAAAAACTGTTTTTT. It codes for CASSIRAEKLFF. The variable domain in full, with the rest retrieved from reference TRBV19 and TRBJ1-4, is DGGITQSPKYLFRKEGQNVTLSCEQNLNHDAMYWYRQDPGQGLRLIYYSQIVNDFQKGDIAEGYSVSREKKESFPLTVTSAQKNPTAFYLCASSIRAEKLFFGSGTQLSVL.

The gene calls are TRBV7-2 and TRBJ1-4, with D unclear. Germline lookup yields CDR1 SGHTA and CDR2 FQGNSA. Trimming left V 6 bases short and J 0 bases short, with 14 bases between. The CDR3 spans 16 residues. The CDR3 DNA reads as TGTGCCAGCAGTCGAAACTCCGGGTCAACTAATGAAAAACTGTTTTTT. Amino acids: CASSRNSGSTNEKLFF.

The genes are TRBV29-1 and TRBJ1-1; D is possibly TRBD1 (5 bases). CDR1 and CDR2 (germline): SQVTM, ANQGSEA. The V gene lost 1 base and the J gene lost 5 bases, with 11 bases spanning the gap. The CDR3 sequence is 13 residues long. Here the CDR3 reads CSVEGGGGTEAFF. CDR3 nucleotide sequence: TGCAGCGTTGAAGGGGGGGGTGGAACTGAAGCTTTCTTT.

The CDR3: CASSTGLVLETQYF. DNA for the CDR3: TGTGCCAGCAGCACAGGACTAGTCCTAGAGACCCAGTACTTC. This rearrangement joins TRBV6-2 or TRBV6-3 to TRBJ2-5; 7 bases are shared with TRBD2. There are 14 residues in the CDR3. The J segment lost 4 bases and the V segment lost 6 bases, leaving 8 bases of the junction unmatched. Germline CDR1 reads MNHEY; CDR2 reads SVGEGT.

The J gene is TRBJ1-2, the V gene TRBV30, with D possibly matching TRBD1 (5 bases). Trimming took 5 bases from V and 8 from J, leaving 15 bases between them. This CDR3 comprises 12 residues. The germline V gene has CDR1 GTSNPN and CDR2 SVGIG (reference sequence). In DNA form, the CDR3 reads TGTGCCTGGGTAACAGGTCGGCAAGGCTACACCTTC. This translates into CAWVTGRQGYTF.

V usage is TRBV29-1 and J usage is TRBJ1-2, with D possibly matching TRBD1 (6 bases). V was pared by 7 bases and J by 7 bases, with 13 bases between. CDR3 length equals 11 residues. CDR1 and CDR2 (germline): SQVTM, ANQGSEA. DNA of the CDR3: TGCAGCGCCCAACAGGGATTTGGCTACACCTTC. Translation: CSAQQGFGYTF.

V usage is TRBV7-2 and J usage is TRBJ2-3, with TRBD1 as a possible D gene (6 bases). Germline values: CDR1 SGHTA, CDR2 FQGNSA. The CDR3 loop spans 16 amino acids. Trimming pared 3 bases from V and 6 bases from J, leaving 19 bases between. CDR3 loop: CASSLSWGRGPDTQYF. The CDR3 DNA reads TGTGCCAGCAGCTTGTCCTGGGGCAGGGGTCCCGATACGCAGTATTTT.

This chain's CDR3 is CSVEEASGAYEQYF. The CDR3 DNA reads TGCAGCGTTGAAGAGGCTAGCGGAGCCTACGAGCAGTACTTC. This chain connects TRBV29-1 to TRBJ2-7; 7 bases fit TRBD2. CDR1 SQVTM and CDR2 ANQGSEA come from the germline V gene. The ends lost 0 bases at V and 2 bases at J; junction bases unmatched: 4. This CDR3 region has 14 residues.

The gene calls are TRBV4-3 and TRBJ2-2; 9 bases are a match to TRBD2. The CDR3 sequence is 18 residues long. J lost 6 bases, V lost 4 bases, and 15 bases had no gene match. Germline values: CDR1 LGHNA, CDR2 YSLEER. CDR3 loop: CASSPRGNSGRKAGELFF. CDR3 in DNA: TGCGCCAGCAGCCCCCGTGGTAATAGCGGGAGAAAGGCCGGGGAGCTGTTTTTT.

The chain recombines TRBV18 with TRBJ2-7, with D possibly being TRBD2 (6 bases). The CDR3 consists of 13 residues. Germline loops: CDR1 KGHSH, CDR2 LQKENI. V was clipped by 3 bases and J by 3 bases, with 9 bases between them. CDR3 amino acids: CASSPVTSYEQYF. In DNA form, the CDR3 reads TGTGCCAGCTCACCGGTGACTAGCTACGAGCAGTACTTC.

The J gene is TRBJ1-2, the V gene TRBV19, with a possible D match to TRBD1 (5 bases). The V gene's germline CDR1 is LNHDA and CDR2 SQIVND (reference sequence). CDR3 length: 15 amino acids. Trimming stripped 7 bases from V and 4 bases from J, with 19 bases between. In DNA form, the CDR3 reads TGTGCCAGTACCCCATCCTCCAGGGCTGGCTATGGCTACACCTTC. It codes for CASTPSSRAGYGYTF.

The chain joins TRBV6-5 to TRBJ1-2, with 10 positions matching TRBD1. With 7 bases clipped from V and 8 bases from J, the junction kept 7 bases outside the gene matches. The CDR3 contains 13 residues. Germline loops: CDR1 MNHEY, CDR2 SVGAGI. CDR3 DNA: TGTGCCAGCACTAAGGGACAGGGGCAGGGCTACACCTTC. This codes for CASTKGQGQGYTF.

This clone was seen more than once but under ten times. V is TRBV19 and J is TRBJ1-5; tentative D call: TRBD1 (6 bases). The CDR3 runs to 15 residues. The germline CDR1 and CDR2 sequences are LNHDA and SQIVND (reference sequence). V lost 5 bases and J 6 bases, leaving 17 bases between the germline ends. The CDR3 reads CASSPQNRVGQPQHF. In nucleotides, the CDR3 is TGTGCCAGTAGTCCTCAGAACAGGGTGGGTCAGCCCCAGCATTTT. The full variable domain, rest sourced from reference TRBV19 and TRBJ1-5, is DGGITQSPKYLFRKEGQNVTLSCEQNLNHDAMYWYRQDPGQGLRLIYYSQIVNDFQKGDIAEGYSVSREKKESFPLTVTSAQKNPTAFYLCASSPQNRVGQPQHFGDGTRLSIL.

In its sample, this clone was seen a few times. V usage is TRBV9 and J usage is TRBJ1-5, with 8 bases matching TRBD1. V shed 4 bases, J shed 0 bases, and the junction held 9 bases outside the gene matches. Germline-derived CDR1 and CDR2 are SGDLS and YYNGEE. The CDR3 has 17 amino acids. The CDR3 here is CASSPGTGFNSNQPQHF. CDR3 in DNA: TGTGCCAGCAGCCCCGGGACAGGATTTAATAGCAATCAGCCCCAGCATTTT.

This chain connects TRBV30 to TRBJ2-3; maybe TRBD2 (6 bases). Between the trimmed V and J ends, which lost 4 bases and 3 bases, there was a span of 14 bases. The germline V gene has CDR1 GTSNPN and CDR2 SVGIG (reference sequence). The CDR3 consists of 14 residues. The DNA of the CDR3 is TGTGCCTGGAATCCGGGGGTGAGGACAGATACGCAGTATTTT. It specifies CAWNPGVRTDTQYF.

The rearrangement links TRBV24-1 to TRBJ2-5; 14 bases agree with TRBD2. The germline V gene has CDR1 KGHDR and CDR2 SFDVKD. This CDR3 has 15 amino acids. V lost 7 bases and J lost 5; bases outside the gene matches: 5. The CDR3 DNA reads TGTGCCACCAGGGGGACTAGCGGGAGTTTGGAGACCCAGTACTTC. This sequence encodes CATRGTSGSLETQYF.

The J gene is TRBJ2-7, the V gene TRBV6-5; a weak D match, TRBD2 (5 bases). The V gene lost 8 bases and the J gene lost 3 bases, with 5 bases spanning the gap. The CDR3 is 10 residues long. Germline values: CDR1 MNHEY, CDR2 SVGAGI. As DNA, the CDR3 is TGTGCCAGCGGGAGCTACGAGCAGTACTTC. Translation: CASGSYEQYF.